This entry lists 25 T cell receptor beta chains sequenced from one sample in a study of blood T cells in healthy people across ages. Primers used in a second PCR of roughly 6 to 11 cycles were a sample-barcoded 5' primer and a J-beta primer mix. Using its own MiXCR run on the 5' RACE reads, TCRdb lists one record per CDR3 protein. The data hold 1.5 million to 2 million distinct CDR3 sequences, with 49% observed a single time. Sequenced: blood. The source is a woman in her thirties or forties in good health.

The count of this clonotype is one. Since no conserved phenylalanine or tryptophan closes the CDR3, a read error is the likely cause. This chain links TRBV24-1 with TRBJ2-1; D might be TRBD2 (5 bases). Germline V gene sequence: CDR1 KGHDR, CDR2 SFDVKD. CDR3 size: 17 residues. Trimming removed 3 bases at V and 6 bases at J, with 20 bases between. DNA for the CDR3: TGTGCCACCAGTGATCCAGTCCCCCGGGGTGGTGGCAATGAGCAGTTCTTA. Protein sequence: CATSDPVPRGGGNEQFL.

In DNA, the CDR3 is TGTGCCAGCAGTGAAACTCCTATGACAGGGGTCCACGAGCAGTACTTC. This gives the protein CASSETPMTGVHEQYF. J is TRBJ2-7 and V is TRBV2; 8 bases align to TRBD1. Per the germline V gene, CDR1 is SNHLY and CDR2 is FYNNEI. The CDR3 consists of 16 residues. The V segment lost 2 bases and the J segment 5 bases; nucleotides outside the gene matches: 11.

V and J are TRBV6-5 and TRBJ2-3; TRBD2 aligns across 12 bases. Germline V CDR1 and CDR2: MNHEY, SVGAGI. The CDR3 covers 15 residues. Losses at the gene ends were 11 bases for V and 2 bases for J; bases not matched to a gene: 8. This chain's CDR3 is CARSSGGALTDTQYF. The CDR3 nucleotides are TGTGCCCGTTCTAGCGGGGGGGCACTCACAGATACGCAGTATTTT.

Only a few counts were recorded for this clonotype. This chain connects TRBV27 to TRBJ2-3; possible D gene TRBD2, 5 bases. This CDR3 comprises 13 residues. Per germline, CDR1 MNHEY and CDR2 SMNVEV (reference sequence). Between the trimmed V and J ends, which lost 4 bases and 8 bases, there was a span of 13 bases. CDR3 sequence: CASSSGLEGTQYF. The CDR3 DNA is TGTGCCAGCAGTTCGGGCCTTGAGGGTACGCAGTATTTT.

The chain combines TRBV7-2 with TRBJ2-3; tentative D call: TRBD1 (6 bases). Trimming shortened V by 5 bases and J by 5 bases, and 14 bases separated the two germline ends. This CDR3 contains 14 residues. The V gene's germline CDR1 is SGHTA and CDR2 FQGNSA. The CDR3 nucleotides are TGTGCCAGCAGCATAACGGGACACCTAGATACGCAGTATTTT. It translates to CASSITGHLDTQYF.

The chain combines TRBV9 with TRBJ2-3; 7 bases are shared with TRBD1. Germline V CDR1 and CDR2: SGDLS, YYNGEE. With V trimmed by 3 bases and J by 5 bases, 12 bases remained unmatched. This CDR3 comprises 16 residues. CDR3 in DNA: TGTGCCAGCAGCGCCCCGATTGAGGGGGCAGAAGATACGCAGTATTTT. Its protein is CASSAPIEGAEDTQYF. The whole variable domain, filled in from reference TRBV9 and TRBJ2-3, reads DSGVTQTPKHLITATGQRVTLRCSPRSGDLSVYWYQQSLDQGLQFLIQYYNGEERAKGNILERFSAQQFPDLHSELNLSSLELGDSALYFCASSAPIEGAEDTQYFGPGTRLTVL.

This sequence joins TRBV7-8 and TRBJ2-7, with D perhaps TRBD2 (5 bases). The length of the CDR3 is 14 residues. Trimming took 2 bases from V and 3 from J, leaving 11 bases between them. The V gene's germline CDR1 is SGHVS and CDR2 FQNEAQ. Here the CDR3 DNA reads TGTGCCAGCAGCTTATTGCAGCGGAGCTACGAGCAGTACTTC. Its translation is CASSLLQRSYEQYF.

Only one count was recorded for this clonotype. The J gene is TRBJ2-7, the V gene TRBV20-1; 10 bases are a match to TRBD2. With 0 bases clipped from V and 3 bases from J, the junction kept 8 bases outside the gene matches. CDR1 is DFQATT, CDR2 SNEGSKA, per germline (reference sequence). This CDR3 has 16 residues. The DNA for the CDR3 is TGCAGTGCTAGAGATGCTAGCGGGGGAAACCTCTACGAGCAGTACTTC. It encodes CSARDASGGNLYEQYF.

CDR3: CASLGVQGTDTQYF. The CDR3 nucleotides are TGTGCCAGCCTTGGTGTACAGGGCACAGATACGCAGTATTTT. V and J are TRBV6-5 and TRBJ2-3, with a possible D match to TRBD1 (5 bases). Deletions cut 8 bases from V and 1 base from J, with 13 bases between. The CDR3 runs to 14 residues. CDR1 is MNHEY and CDR2 is SVGAGI in the germline V gene.

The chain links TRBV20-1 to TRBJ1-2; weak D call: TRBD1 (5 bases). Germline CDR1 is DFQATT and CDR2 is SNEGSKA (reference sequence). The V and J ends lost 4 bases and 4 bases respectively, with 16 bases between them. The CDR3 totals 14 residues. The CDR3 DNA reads TGCAGTGCTACCAGACAGCCGCCTGCCTATGGCTACACCTTC. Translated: CSATRQPPAYGYTF.

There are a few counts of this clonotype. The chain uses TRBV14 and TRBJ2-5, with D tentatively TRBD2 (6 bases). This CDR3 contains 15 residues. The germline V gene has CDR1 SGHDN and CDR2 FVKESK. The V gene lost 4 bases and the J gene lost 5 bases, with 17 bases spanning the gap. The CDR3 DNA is TGTGCCAGCAGCCTCATCTTGGGACTCCTCGAGACCCAGTACTTC. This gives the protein CASSLILGLLETQYF.

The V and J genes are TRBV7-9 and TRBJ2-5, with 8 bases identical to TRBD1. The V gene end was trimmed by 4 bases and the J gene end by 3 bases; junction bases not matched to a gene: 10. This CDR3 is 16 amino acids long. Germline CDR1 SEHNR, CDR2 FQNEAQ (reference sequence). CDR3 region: CASSSGQGLREETQYF. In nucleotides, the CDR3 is TGTGCCAGCAGCTCAGGACAGGGATTAAGGGAAGAGACCCAGTACTTC.

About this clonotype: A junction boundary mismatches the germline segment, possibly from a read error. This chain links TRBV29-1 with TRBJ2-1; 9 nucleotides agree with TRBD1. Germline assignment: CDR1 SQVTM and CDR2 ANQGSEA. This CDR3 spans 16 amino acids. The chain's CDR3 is CSVQDTGTGIGNEQFF. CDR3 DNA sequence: TGCAGCGTTCAAGATACCGGGACAGGGATCGGCAATGAGCAGTTCTTC.

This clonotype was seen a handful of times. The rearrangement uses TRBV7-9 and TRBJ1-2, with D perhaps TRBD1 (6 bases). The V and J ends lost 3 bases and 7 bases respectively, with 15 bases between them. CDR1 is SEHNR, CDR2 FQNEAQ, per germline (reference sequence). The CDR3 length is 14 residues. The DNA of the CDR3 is TGTGCCAGCAGCTTGTCAGGGCAGGGGACTGGCTACACCTTC. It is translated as CASSLSGQGTGYTF.

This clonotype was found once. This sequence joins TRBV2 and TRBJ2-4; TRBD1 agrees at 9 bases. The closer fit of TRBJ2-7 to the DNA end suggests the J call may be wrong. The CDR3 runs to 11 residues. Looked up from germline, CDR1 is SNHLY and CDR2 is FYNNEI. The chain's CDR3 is CAGGTGNEQYF. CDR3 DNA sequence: TGTGCCGGAGGGACAGGGAACGAGCAGTACTTC.

This CDR3 is CASSLAAQTGGPQDTQYF. CDR3 nucleotides: TGTGCCAGCAGCTTAGCGGCCCAGACAGGGGGACCACAAGATACGCAGTATTTT. The V call is TRBV7-8, the J call TRBJ2-3, with 9 bases matching TRBD1. V shed 0 bases and J 5 bases; nucleotides not matched to a gene: 12. The CDR3 runs to 18 residues. Germline assignment: CDR1 SGHVS and CDR2 FQNEAQ.

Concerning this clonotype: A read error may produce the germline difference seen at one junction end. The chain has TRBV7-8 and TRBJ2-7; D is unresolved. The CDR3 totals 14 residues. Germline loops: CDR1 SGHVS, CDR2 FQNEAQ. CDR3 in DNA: TGTGTCAGCAGCTCAGGACGGGTATCCTACGAGCAGTACTTC. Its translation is CVSSSGRVSYEQYF.

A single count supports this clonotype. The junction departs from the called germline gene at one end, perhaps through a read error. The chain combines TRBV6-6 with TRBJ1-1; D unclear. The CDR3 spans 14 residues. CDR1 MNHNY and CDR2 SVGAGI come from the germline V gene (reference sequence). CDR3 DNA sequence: TGTGCCAGCAGTTATGCCCGTAAGAACACTGAATCTTTCTTT. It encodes CASSYARKNTESFF.

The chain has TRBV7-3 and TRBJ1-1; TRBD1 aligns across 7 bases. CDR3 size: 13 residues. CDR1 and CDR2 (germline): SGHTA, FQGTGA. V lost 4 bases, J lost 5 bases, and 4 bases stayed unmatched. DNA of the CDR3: TGTGCCAGCAGCTCCGGGACAGCTACTGAAGCTTTCTTT. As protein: CASSSGTATEAFF.

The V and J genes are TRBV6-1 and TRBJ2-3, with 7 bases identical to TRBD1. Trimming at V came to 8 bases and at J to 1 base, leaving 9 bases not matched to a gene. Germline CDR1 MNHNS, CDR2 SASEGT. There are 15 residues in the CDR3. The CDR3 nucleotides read TGTGCCAGCGGGAACAGGGGATGGGGCACAGATACGCAGTATTTT. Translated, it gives CASGNRGWGTDTQYF.

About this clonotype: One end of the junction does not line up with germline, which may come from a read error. The CDR3 DNA reads as TGTGCTAGCAGCCACGGACTAGCAACTGAGCAGTTCTTC. Encoded protein: CASSHGLATEQFF. This rearrangement joins TRBV7-7 to TRBJ2-1; TRBD2 agrees at 8 bases. The germline V gene encodes CDR1 SSHAT and CDR2 FNYEAQ (reference sequence). The CDR3 is 13 amino acids.

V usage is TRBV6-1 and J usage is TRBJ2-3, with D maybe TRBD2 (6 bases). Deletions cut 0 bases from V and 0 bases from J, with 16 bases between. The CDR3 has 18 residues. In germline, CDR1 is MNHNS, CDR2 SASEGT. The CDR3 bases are TGTGCCAGCAGTGAAGCGCTCCTCCCGGGGGATAGCACAGATACGCAGTATTTT. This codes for CASSEALLPGDSTDTQYF.

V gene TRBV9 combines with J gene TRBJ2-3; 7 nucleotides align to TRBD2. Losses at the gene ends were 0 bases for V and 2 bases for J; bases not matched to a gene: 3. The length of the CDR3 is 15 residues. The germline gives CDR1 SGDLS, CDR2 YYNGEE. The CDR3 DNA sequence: TGTGCCAGCAGCGTAGCGAGCGGGGTCACAGATACGCAGTATTTT. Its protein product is CASSVASGVTDTQYF.

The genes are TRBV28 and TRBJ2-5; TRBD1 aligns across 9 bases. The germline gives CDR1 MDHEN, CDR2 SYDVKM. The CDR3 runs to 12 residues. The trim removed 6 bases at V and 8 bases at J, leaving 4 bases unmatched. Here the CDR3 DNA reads TGTGCCAGCAGACCGGGACAGGGCACCCAGTACTTC. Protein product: CASRPGQGTQYF. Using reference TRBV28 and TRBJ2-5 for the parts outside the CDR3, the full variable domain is DVKVTQSSRYLVKRTGEKVFLECVQDMDHENMFWYRQDPGLGLRLIYFSYDVKMKEKGDIPEGYSVSREKKERFSLILESASTNQTSMYLCASRPGQGTQYFGPGTRLLVL.

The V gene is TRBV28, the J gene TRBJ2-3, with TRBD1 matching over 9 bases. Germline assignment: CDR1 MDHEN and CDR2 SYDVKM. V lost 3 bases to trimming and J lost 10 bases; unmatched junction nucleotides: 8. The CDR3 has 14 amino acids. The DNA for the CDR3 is TGTGCCAGCAGTTTCTACGGACAGGGGTCGGCGCAGTATTTT. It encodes CASSFYGQGSAQYF.